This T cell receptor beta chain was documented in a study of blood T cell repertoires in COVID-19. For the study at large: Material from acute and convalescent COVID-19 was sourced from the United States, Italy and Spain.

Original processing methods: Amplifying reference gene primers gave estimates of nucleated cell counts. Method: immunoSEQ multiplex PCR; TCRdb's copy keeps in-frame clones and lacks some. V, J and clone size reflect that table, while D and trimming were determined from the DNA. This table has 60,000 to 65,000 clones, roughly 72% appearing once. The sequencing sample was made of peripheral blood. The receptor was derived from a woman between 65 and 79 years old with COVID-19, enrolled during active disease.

For the CDR3, the DNA is TGTGCCAGCAGACAGGGGGCGGTCTACGAGCAGTACTTC. This encodes CASRQGAVYEQYF. The chain uses TRBV6-6 and TRBJ2-7; 9 nucleotides align to TRBD1. Per the germline V gene, CDR1 is MNHNY and CDR2 is SVGAGI (reference sequence). V lost 6 bases and J lost 3; bases outside the gene matches: 3. CDR3 length: 13 residues.